The rows below give T cell receptor beta chains drawn from one sample of a study of CD8+CD57+ T cells in acquired aplastic anemia. TCRdb redid the calling of the reads with MiXCR, one entry per CDR3 protein. The sample includes around 190,000 distinct CDR3 sequences, approximately 60% of them seen just once. The sequencing input was sorted CD4+, CD8+, or CD8+CD57+ T cells (not recorded which) from PBMCs. These receptors came from a human donor in good health. Both conserved end residues are part of each CDR3. The D gene is left open where the match is weak. Only some rows state a clone size, as once, few, many or a class for expanded clones.

>-|TRBJ1-5|-|TRBV5-5
CASSFGVIQPQHF
TGTGCCAGCAGCTTTGGGGTAATTCAGCCCCAGCATTTT
>TRBD2|TRBJ2-5|few|TRBV7-9
CASSSSLGRGETQYF
TGTGCCAGCAGCTCAAGTCTGGGGAGGGGAGAGACCCAGTACTTC
>-|TRBJ2-7|-|TRBV20-1
CSARQVSYEQYF
TGCAGTGCTAGGCAGGTCTCCTACGAGCAGTACTTC
>TRBD1|TRBJ2-7|-|TRBV29-1
CSVPNRQGAGEQYF
TGCAGTGTCCCCAACCGACAGGGGGCAGGTGAGCAGTACTTC
>-|TRBJ1-6|many|TRBV12-3/TRBV12-4
CASSRSRSYNSPLHF
TGTGCCAGCAGCCGGAGCCGCTCCTATAATTCACCCCTCCACTTT
>TRBD2|TRBJ2-7|-|TRBV7-3
CASSWTSGTIYEQYF
TGTGCCAGCAGCTGGACTAGCGGAACAATCTACGAGCAGTACTTC
>TRBD1|TRBJ2-2|many|TRBV15
CATSRVATGPYTTGELFF
TGTGCCACCAGCAGAGTCGCGACAGGGCCCTACACCACCGGGGAGCTGTTTTTT
>-|TRBJ2-7|many|TRBV5-1
CASSLAWAGAGAYERYF
TGCGCCAGCAGCTTGGCCTGGGCCGGGGCAGGCGCCTACGAGCGGTACTTC
>-|TRBJ1-5|-|TRBV7-3
CASSPGNSGADTQHF
TGTGCCAGCAGCCCTGGCAATTCGGGTGCAGATACGCAGCATTTT
>-|TRBJ2-7|-|TRBV20-1
CSATVGHSSYEQYF
TGCAGTGCTACTGTGGGACACTCTTCCTACGAGCAGTACTTC
>-|TRBJ2-7|-|TRBV24-1
CASSWVGYEQYF
TGTGCCAGCAGTTGGGTAGGTTACGAGCAGTACTTC
>-|TRBJ2-7|-|TRBV11-1
CASSNQFQTYEQYF
TGTGCCAGTAGTAATCAGTTCCAGACCTACGAGCAGTACTTC
>-|TRBJ1-2|once|TRBV10-3
CAISEGDGGGDYTF
TGTGCCATCAGTGAGGGCGACGGTGGTGGTGACTACACCTTC
>TRBD1|TRBJ2-5|many|TRBV7-9
CASSFTGVETQYF
TGTGCCAGCAGCTTCACAGGGGTTGAGACCCAGTACTTC
>TRBD1|TRBJ1-5|-|TRBV24-1
CATSDTGTGDNQPQHF
TGTGCCACCAGTGATACCGGGACAGGGGACAATCAGCCCCAGCATTTT
>TRBD2|TRBJ2-7|-|TRBV12-3/TRBV12-4
CASSPLSGGLAGDYEQYF
TGTGCCAGCAGCCCCCTCTCCGGCGGCCTAGCGGGAGACTACGAGCAGTACTTC
>-|TRBJ1-6|-|TRBV9
CASSVDGGVSYNSPLHF
TGTGCCAGCAGCGTAGATGGTGGAGTCTCCTATAATTCACCCCTCCACTTT
>TRBD1|TRBJ1-1|-|TRBV20-1
CSASSNDRGEAFF
TGCAGTGCTAGCTCAAACGACAGGGGTGAAGCTTTCTTT
>TRBD1|TRBJ2-1|many|TRBV20-1
CSARLAQGAGVLHNEQFF
TGCAGTGCTAGGTTGGCACAGGGGGCTGGGGTCCTACACAATGAGCAGTTCTTC
>TRBD1|TRBJ2-5|many|TRBV9
CASSPDRGIGETQYF
TGTGCCAGCAGCCCGGACAGGGGGATAGGGGAGACCCAGTACTTC
>TRBD1|TRBJ2-7|-|TRBV19
CASSRMTGWNEQYF
TGTGCCAGTAGCAGAATGACAGGGTGGAACGAGCAGTACTTC
>TRBD1|TRBJ2-5|-|TRBV19
CASRDRASETQYF
TGTGCCAGTCGGGACAGGGCCTCTGAGACCCAGTACTTC
>-|TRBJ1-3|-|TRBV2
CASIGSNTIYF
TGTGCCAGCATCGGGTCAAACACCATATATTTT
>-|TRBJ1-1|many|TRBV6-6
CASSPLDVLGVIAFF
TGTGCCAGCAGCCCTCTCGACGTTTTGGGTGTAATCGCTTTCTTT
>-|TRBJ1-5|-|TRBV14
CASSQGEGLPQHF
TGTGCCAGCAGCCAAGGGGAGGGTCTGCCCCAGCATTTT
>-|TRBJ1-1|-|TRBV5-1
CVSSSDTIGNTEAFF
TGCGTCAGCAGCTCGGACACGATTGGGAACACTGAAGCTTTCTTT
>-|TRBJ1-5|-|TRBV4-1
CASSQGDTGSQPQHF
TGCGCCAGCAGCCAAGGAGACACAGGCAGCCAGCCCCAGCATTTT
>-|TRBJ2-7|-|TRBV20-1
CSARDSQGRVGEQYF
TGCAGTGCTAGAGATTCCCAGGGAAGAGTAGGCGAGCAGTACTTC
>TRBD1|TRBJ1-4|-|TRBV5-1
CASSFASITGGVRRATNEKLFF
TGCGCCAGCAGCTTCGCAAGCATCACAGGGGGGGTGAGACGTGCAACTAATGAAAAACTGTTTTTT
>-|TRBJ2-2|-|TRBV2
CASSLDTVVGGWTGELFF
TGTGCCAGCAGCCTAGATACAGTAGTGGGTGGGTGGACCGGGGAGCTGTTTTTT
>TRBD1|TRBJ2-7|many|TRBV6-1
CASSEVDRASGEQYF
TGTGCCAGCAGTGAAGTGGACAGGGCATCGGGAGAGCAGTACTTC
>TRBD1|TRBJ1-5|many|TRBV4-3
CASSQDGTGSNQPQHF
TGCGCCAGCAGCCAAGATGGGACAGGGTCAAATCAGCCCCAGCATTTT
>TRBD1|TRBJ2-5|-|TRBV20-1
CSASTGGQETQYF
TGCAGTGCGAGTACAGGGGGCCAAGAGACCCAGTACTTC
>-|TRBJ2-5|many|TRBV28
CASRITPLQETQYF
TGTGCCAGCCGTATTACCCCCCTCCAAGAGACCCAGTACTTC
>TRBD2|TRBJ2-3|-|TRBV5-6
CASSFGLAGSSTDTQYF
TGTGCCAGCAGCTTTGGACTAGCGGGGAGTAGCACAGATACGCAGTATTTT
>TRBD2|TRBJ2-5|-|TRBV7-7
CASSLRTSGGPVQETQYF
TGTGCTAGCAGCTTACGGACTAGCGGGGGGCCCGTACAAGAGACCCAGTACTTC
>-|TRBJ1-2|-|TRBV29-1
CSVGGGGIADNYGYTF
TGCAGCGTTGGGGGGGGAGGGATTGCCGATAACTATGGCTACACCTTC
>TRBD2|TRBJ2-5|many|TRBV4-3
CASSQELAGGRVQETQYF
TGCGCCAGCAGCCAAGAGCTAGCGGGGGGGCGGGTCCAAGAGACCCAGTACTTC
>-|TRBJ2-7|-|TRBV10-3
CAISGFDSSYEQYF
TGTGCCATCAGTGGTTTTGACAGCTCCTACGAGCAGTACTTC
>-|TRBJ2-1|-|TRBV7-9
CAGGPDPTEQFF
TGTGCCGGGGGCCCAGACCCAACCGAGCAGTTCTTC
>TRBD1|TRBJ1-6|-|TRBV6-6
CASSSRTGGHNSPLHF
TGTGCCAGCAGTTCCAGGACAGGGGGCCATAATTCACCCCTCCACTTT
>-|TRBJ2-7|once|TRBV7-9
CAGGPDSREQYF
TGTGCCGGGGGCCCCGACTCACGCGAGCAGTACTTC